This TCR beta chain was captured by sequencing in a study of OX40 agonist ivuxolimab in advanced cancers. Study-level information: Clinicians treated patients with ivuxolimab, an agonistic anti-OX40 (CD134) antibody. While on treatment, patients had intravenous ivuxolimab at 0.01 to 10 mg/kg every 2 weeks.

Sequencing was performed with immunoSEQ multiplex PCR; in TCRdb, only in-frame clones are kept and a portion is missing. Of under 75,000 clones detected, 90% to 95% appear once; the ten largest clones hold 6% to 8%. A remark on this clone: Its antigen is unidentified.

Study-level findings and limits: Among some nonresponders, normalized T-cell clonal expansion was also low.

CDR3 length equals 17 residues. Trimming cost V 4 bases and J 3 bases; bases outside gene matches: 10. Germline V gene data show CDR1 as MDHEN and CDR2 as SYDVKM. It was autoimmune disease history or systemic immunosuppression that excluded patients. This clonotype was sampled from an adult with an advanced solid tumor such as melanoma, head and neck, liver or kidney cancer. The sequenced sample was CD4+ or CD8+ T cells sorted from blood, obtained in a trial of the OX40 agonist ivuxolimab. This chain joins TRBV28 and TRBJ2-7, with TRBD1 identical over 12 bases. In DNA form, the CDR3 reads TGTGCCAGCAGTTACTTCTTGGGACAGGGGGCGGACTACGAGCAGTACTTC. Encoded protein: CASSYFLGQGADYEQYF.